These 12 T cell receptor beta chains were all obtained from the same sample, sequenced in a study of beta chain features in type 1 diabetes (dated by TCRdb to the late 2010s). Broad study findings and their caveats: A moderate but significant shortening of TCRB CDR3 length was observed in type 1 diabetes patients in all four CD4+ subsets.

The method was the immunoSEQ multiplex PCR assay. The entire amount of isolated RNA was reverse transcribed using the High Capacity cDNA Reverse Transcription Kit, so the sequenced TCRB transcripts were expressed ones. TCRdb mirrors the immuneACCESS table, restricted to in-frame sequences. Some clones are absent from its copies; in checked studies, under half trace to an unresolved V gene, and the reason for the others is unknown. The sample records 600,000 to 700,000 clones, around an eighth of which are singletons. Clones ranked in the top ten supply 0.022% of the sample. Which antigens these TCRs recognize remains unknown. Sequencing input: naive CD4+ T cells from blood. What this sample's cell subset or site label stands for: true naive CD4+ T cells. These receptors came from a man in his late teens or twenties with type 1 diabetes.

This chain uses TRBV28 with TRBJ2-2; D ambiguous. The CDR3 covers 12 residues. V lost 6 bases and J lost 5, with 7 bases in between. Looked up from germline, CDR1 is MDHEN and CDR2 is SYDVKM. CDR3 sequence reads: CASRHLTGELFF. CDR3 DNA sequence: TGTGCCAGCAGGCACCTGACCGGGGAGCTGTTTTTT. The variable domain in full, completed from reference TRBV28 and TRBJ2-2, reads DVKVTQSSRYLVKRTGEKVFLECVQDMDHENMFWYRQDPGLGLRLIYFSYDVKMKEKGDIPEGYSVSREKKERFSLILESASTNQTSMYLCASRHLTGELFFGEGSRLTVL.

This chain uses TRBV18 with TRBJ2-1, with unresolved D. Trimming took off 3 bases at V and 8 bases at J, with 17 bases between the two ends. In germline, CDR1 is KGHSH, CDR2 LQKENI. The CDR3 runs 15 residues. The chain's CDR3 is CASSPPMGVRDEQFF. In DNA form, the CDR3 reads TGTGCCAGCTCACCCCCCATGGGTGTTAGGGATGAGCAGTTCTTC.

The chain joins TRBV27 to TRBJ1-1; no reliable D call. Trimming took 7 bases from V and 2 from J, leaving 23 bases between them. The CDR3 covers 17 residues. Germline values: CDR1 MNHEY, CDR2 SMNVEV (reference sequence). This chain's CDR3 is CASILKSTFTENTEAFF. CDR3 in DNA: TGTGCCAGCATCTTGAAATCAACCTTTACAGAAAACACTGAAGCTTTCTTT.

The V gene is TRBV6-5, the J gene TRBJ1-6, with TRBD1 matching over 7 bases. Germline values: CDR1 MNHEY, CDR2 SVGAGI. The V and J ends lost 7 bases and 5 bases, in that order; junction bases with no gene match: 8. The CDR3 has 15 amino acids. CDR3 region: CASILIGTDNSPLHF. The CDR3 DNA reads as TGTGCCAGCATCTTGATAGGGACAGATAATTCACCCCTCCACTTT.

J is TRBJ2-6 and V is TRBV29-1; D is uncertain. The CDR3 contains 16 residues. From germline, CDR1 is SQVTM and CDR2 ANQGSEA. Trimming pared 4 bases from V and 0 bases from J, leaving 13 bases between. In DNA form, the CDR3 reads TGCAGCGTTGTGAGGCACAGCACCTCTGGGGCCAACGTCCTGACTTTC. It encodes CSVVRHSTSGANVLTF.

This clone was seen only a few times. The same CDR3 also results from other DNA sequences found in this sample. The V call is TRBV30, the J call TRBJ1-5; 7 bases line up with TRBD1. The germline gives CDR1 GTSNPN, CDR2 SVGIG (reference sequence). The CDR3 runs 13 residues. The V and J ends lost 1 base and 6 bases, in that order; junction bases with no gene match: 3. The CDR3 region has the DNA TGTGCCTGGAGTGGGCAGGGGGGTCAGCCCCAGCATTTT. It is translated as CAWSGQGGQPQHF.

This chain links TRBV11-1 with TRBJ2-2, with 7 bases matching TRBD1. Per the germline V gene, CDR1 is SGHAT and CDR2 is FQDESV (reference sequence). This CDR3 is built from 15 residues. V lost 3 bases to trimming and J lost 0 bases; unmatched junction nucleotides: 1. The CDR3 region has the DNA TGTGCCAGCAGCTTCGGGACAGCGAACACCGGGGAGCTGTTTTTT. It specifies CASSFGTANTGELFF.

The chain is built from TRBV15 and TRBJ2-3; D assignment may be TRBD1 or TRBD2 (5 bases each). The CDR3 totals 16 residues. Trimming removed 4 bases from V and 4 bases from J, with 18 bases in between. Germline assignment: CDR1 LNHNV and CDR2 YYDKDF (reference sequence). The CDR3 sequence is CATSTEARVLADTQYF. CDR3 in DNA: TGTGCCACCAGCACGGAGGCCAGGGTTCTCGCAGATACGCAGTATTTT.

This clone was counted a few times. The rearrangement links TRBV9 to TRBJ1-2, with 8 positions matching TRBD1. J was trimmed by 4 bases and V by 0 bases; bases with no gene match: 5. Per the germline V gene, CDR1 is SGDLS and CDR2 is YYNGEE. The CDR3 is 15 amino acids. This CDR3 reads CASSVGVTGAYGYTF. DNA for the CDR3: TGTGCCAGCAGCGTAGGGGTGACAGGGGCCTATGGCTACACCTTC. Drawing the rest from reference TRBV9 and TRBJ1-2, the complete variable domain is DSGVTQTPKHLITATGQRVTLRCSPRSGDLSVYWYQQSLDQGLQFLIQYYNGEERAKGNILERFSAQQFPDLHSELNLSSLELGDSALYFCASSVGVTGAYGYTFGSGTRLTVV.

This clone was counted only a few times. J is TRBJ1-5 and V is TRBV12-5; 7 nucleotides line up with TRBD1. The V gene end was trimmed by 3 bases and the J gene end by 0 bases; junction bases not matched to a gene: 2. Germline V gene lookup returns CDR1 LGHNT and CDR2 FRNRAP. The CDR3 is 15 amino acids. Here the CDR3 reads CASGLGTDSNQPQHF. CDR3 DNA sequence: TGTGCTAGTGGTTTAGGGACAGATAGCAATCAGCCCCAGCATTTT.

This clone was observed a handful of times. For the CDR3, the DNA is TGCGCCAGCAGTGTCTCAGGGGGTATCGATACGCAGTATTTT. Its translation is CASSVSGGIDTQYF. This chain uses TRBV10-1 with TRBJ2-3, with TRBD1 matching over 7 bases. The CDR3 runs to 14 residues. Germline V gene data show CDR1 as WNHNN and CDR2 as SYGVQD (reference sequence). Unmatched junction bases numbered 7, after V lost 4 bases and J lost 6 bases.

The CDR3 nucleotides are TGTGCCAGTCAACGACTCGGACAGGACCAAAATGAAAAACTGTTTTTT. This gives the protein CASQRLGQDQNEKLFF. The V gene is TRBV27, the J gene TRBJ1-4, with 7 nucleotides matching TRBD1. Germline loops: CDR1 MNHEY, CDR2 SMNVEV (reference sequence). V shed 9 bases, J shed 5 bases, and the junction held 15 bases outside the gene matches. The CDR3 runs to 16 residues.